The following is a T cell receptor beta chain sequence with its context. This sample was taken from a study of T cell responses to AZD1222 COVID-19 vaccine. The CDR3 has 19 amino acids. Generated by immunoSEQ multiplex PCR, the TCRdb table keeps only in-frame clones and is missing some. The sample yields about 66,000 clones, 85% to 90% seen once. The clonotype was recovered from an adult who received the MenACWY meningococcal vaccine as a control. Sequenced material: peripheral blood, taken 28 days after the second dose of the MenACWY control vaccine. V gene TRBV1 combines with J gene TRBJ2-1; the table's TRBD2 call for D was not verified on the DNA. TRBV1 is noted as a pseudogene. CDR3 nucleotide sequence: TGCACCAGCAGCCAAGATGGACACCGGACTAGCGGATCCTACAATGAGCAGTTCTTC. Encoded protein: CTSSQDGHRTSGSYNEQFF.